These 17 T cell receptor beta chains were all obtained from the same sample, sequenced in a study of human T cells and chemical hapten exposure. MiXCR, applied by TCRdb to the RACE reads, yields one record per CDR3 protein. Here the sample spans about 37,000 distinct CDR3 sequences, approximately 5.5% being singletons. Time point denoted: healthy volunteer bleed at 6 weeks. Unfractionated whole blood yielded total RNA. The sequencing sample was made of whole blood. These receptors were obtained from a human donor in good health. Some clones in this sample may be carry-over from other donors' samples.

In its sample, this clonotype was seen a few times. This chain connects TRBV20-1 to TRBJ1-5; D is ambiguous. V was trimmed by 3 bases and J by 3 bases, leaving 9 bases between them. The CDR3 extends over 13 amino acids. Germline CDR1 DFQATT, CDR2 SNEGSKA (reference sequence). The DNA of the CDR3 is TGCAGTGCTAGCAGGCACCACAATCAGCCCCAGCATTTT. Translation gives CSASRHHNQPQHF.

The sample holds many counts of this clonotype. The chain is built from TRBV30 and TRBJ1-1, with D perhaps TRBD1 (5 bases). With 4 bases removed from V and 2 bases from J, the gap between germline ends came to 14 bases. This CDR3 has 14 residues. Germline assignment: CDR1 GTSNPN and CDR2 SVGIG (reference sequence). CDR3 residues: CAWKKEWGNTEAFF. Written as DNA, the CDR3 is TGTGCCTGGAAGAAAGAGTGGGGCAACACTGAAGCTTTCTTT.

In this sample, this clonotype turned up a few times. The gene calls are TRBV18 and TRBJ1-1; a possible D gene is TRBD1 (6 bases). V dropped 5 bases and J dropped 5 bases, with 24 bases sitting between them. The CDR3 has 17 amino acids. The V gene's germline CDR1 is KGHSH and CDR2 LQKENI. This CDR3 is CASSTTGDITGGTEAFF. CDR3 nucleotide sequence: TGTGCCAGCTCAACGACGGGGGACATTACAGGAGGTACTGAAGCTTTCTTT.

This clonotype is medium-sized by share. CDR3 DNA sequence: TGTGCCAGTCTAGCGGGAGGCCTCAATACGCAGTATTTT. Translated, it gives CASLAGGLNTQYF. The chain carries TRBV6-4 and TRBJ2-3; TRBD2 matches at 11 bases. CDR3 length: 13 residues. Germline V gene data show CDR1 as MRHNA and CDR2 as SNTAGT. The junction had 6 bases not matched to a gene; V was cut back by 9 bases and J by 7 bases.

This clonotype was recorded at least ten times. The chain employs TRBV29-1 and TRBJ1-2; no clear D. Trimming removed 5 bases from V and 7 bases from J, with 11 bases in between. The CDR3 covers 11 residues. Germline CDR1 is SQVTM and CDR2 is ANQGSEA. The CDR3 sequence is CSVLWGGGYTF. Written as DNA, the CDR3 is TGCAGCGTTTTGTGGGGAGGTGGCTACACCTTC. Using reference TRBV29-1 and TRBJ1-2 for the parts outside the CDR3, the full variable domain is SAVISQKPSRDICQRGTSLTIQCQVDSQVTMMFWYRQQPGQSLTLIATANQGSEATYESGFVIDKFPISRPNLTFSTLTVSNMSPEDSSIYLCSVLWGGGYTFGSGTRLTVV.

Ten or more counts support this clonotype. The CDR3 spells CSARDAAENQPQHF. The CDR3 bases are TGCAGTGCTAGAGATGCGGCTGAGAATCAGCCCCAGCATTTT. V usage is TRBV20-1 and J usage is TRBJ1-5; D gene uncertain. V was pared by 0 bases and J by 4 bases, with 10 bases between. Germline V gene data show CDR1 as DFQATT and CDR2 as SNEGSKA (reference sequence). This CDR3 contains 14 residues.

The V gene is TRBV10-2, the J gene TRBJ1-3, with unresolved D. Trimming took off 8 bases at V and 0 bases at J, with 8 bases between the two ends. CDR3 length: 13 amino acids. CDR1 is WSHSY, CDR2 SAAADI, per germline. Written as DNA, the CDR3 is TGCGCCAGCGGGCGGGCCTCTGGAAACACCATATATTTT. Its protein product is CASGRASGNTIYF.

This clonotype was seen only a few times. The genes are TRBV3-1 and TRBJ2-3; TRBD2 matches 7 bases. The junction had 8 bases not matched to a gene; V was cut back by 6 bases and J by 2 bases. This CDR3 spans 15 amino acids. Germline V gives CDR1 LGHDT, CDR2 YNNKEL (reference sequence). The CDR3 nucleotides are TGTGCCAGCAGTCAAAGCGGGGTGAACACAGATACGCAGTATTTT. Amino acid sequence: CASSQSGVNTDTQYF.

There are many counts of this clonotype. One end of the junction varies from germline; a read error may be responsible. The V call is TRBV12-3 or TRBV12-4, the J call TRBJ2-1; tentative D call: TRBD2 (5 bases). This CDR3 has 12 amino acids. This CDR3 reads CASSLGISAVTF. CDR3 DNA: TGTGCCAGCAGTTTGGGAATCTCAGCGGTCACCTTC.

This clonotype was recorded many times. V is TRBV27 and J is TRBJ2-7, with TRBD1 identical over 12 bases. Germline V lookup: CDR1 MNHEY, CDR2 SMNVEV (reference sequence). The CDR3 length is 16 residues. The ends lost 4 bases at V and 0 bases at J; junction bases unmatched: 4. The CDR3 DNA follows: TGTGCCAGCAGTTCGGGGACAGGGGGCAACTCCTACGAGCAGTACTTC. The encoded protein is CASSSGTGGNSYEQYF.

V usage is TRBV19 and J usage is TRBJ2-1; 10 nucleotides align to TRBD2. V was pared by 3 bases and J by 6 bases, with 2 bases of the junction left unmatched. CDR1 is LNHDA and CDR2 is SQIVND in the germline V gene (reference sequence). The CDR3 spans 14 residues. CDR3 DNA sequence: TGTGCCAGTAGTATGGCTAGCGGGAGCAATGAGCAGTTCTTC. It is translated as CASSMASGSNEQFF.

This clonotype has a count of ten or more. This sequence joins TRBV5-4 and TRBJ2-7; D uncertain. This CDR3 is 13 amino acids long. V lost 1 base and J 7 bases, leaving 12 bases between the germline ends. Per the germline V gene, CDR1 is SGHNT and CDR2 is YYREEE (reference sequence). CDR3 sequence reads: CASSLTLFREQYF. The CDR3, as DNA: TGTGCCAGCAGCTTGACACTGTTCAGGGAGCAGTACTTC.

Regarding this clonotype: A much more abundant neighbour one base away suggests this may be a read error. V gene TRBV29-1 combines with J gene TRBJ1-1, with D possibly TRBD1 on 5 matching bases. The CDR3 consists of 11 residues. The V gene's germline CDR1 is SQVTM and CDR2 ANQGSEA. Trimming took off 6 bases at V and 11 bases at J, with 16 bases between the two ends. The CDR3 DNA is TGCAGCGTAGATTTCAGGGAGGTGGCTTTCTTT. It translates to CSVDFREVAFF.

This clonotype was seen a single time. Its ends do not fully match the called genes, so a read error is possible. The chain links TRBV29-1 to TRBJ2-7; weak D call: TRBD1 (5 bases). Germline V lookup: CDR1 SQVTM, CDR2 ANQGSEA. The CDR3 extends over 13 amino acids. CDR3 in DNA: TGCAGCGTTACCCCATGGGGCGCCTACGATCAGTACTTC. Its translation is CSVTPWGAYDQYF.

This chain joins TRBV6-5 and TRBJ1-1, with D maybe TRBD1 (6 bases). The length of the CDR3 is 13 residues. Germline V lookup: CDR1 MNHEY, CDR2 SVGAGI. The germline V and J ends were trimmed by 4 bases and 9 bases, with 15 bases remaining between them. The CDR3 nucleotides read TGTGCCAGCAGTTCTCACAGGGATTTCCAAGCTTTCTTT. Protein product: CASSSHRDFQAFF.

This clonotype was counted many times. The chain carries TRBV6-4 and TRBJ2-2; D gene uncertain. Germline assignment: CDR1 MRHNA and CDR2 SNTAGT. V shed 2 bases and J shed 3 bases, with 4 bases lying between them. This CDR3 is built from 13 residues. CDR3 in amino acids: CASSDRDTGELFF. DNA for the CDR3: TGTGCCAGCAGTGACAGGGACACCGGGGAGCTGTTTTTT.

This chain uses TRBV6-2 or TRBV6-3 with TRBJ2-7; the D is unclear. Deletions cut 8 bases from V and 3 bases from J, with 8 bases between. The germline V gene encodes CDR1 MNHEY and CDR2 SVGEGT. The CDR3 runs to 11 residues. CDR3 region: CASGTDYEQYF. The CDR3 DNA is TGTGCCAGCGGCACAGACTACGAGCAGTACTTC.